This entry lists 30 T cell receptor beta chains sequenced from one sample in a study of sequential checkpoint blockade in melanoma. Profiling relied on immunoSEQ multiplex PCR, and the TCRdb table lists in-frame clones only, not all of them. The repertoire holds some 4,100 clones, over 15% seen once, with 20% to 25% in the top ten. Documented treatment: randomized to nivolumab then ipilimumab (arm A) or the reverse (arm B). The specimen was tumor tissue (inferred from file names), collected from a patient given nivolumab and ipilimumab in sequence. The receptors were sampled from a human patient with melanoma. Some clones in this sample may be carry-over from other donors' samples.

The chain is built from TRBV18 and TRBJ1-4; the D is unclear. In germline, CDR1 is KGHSH, CDR2 LQKENI. The CDR3 spans 14 residues. V lost 10 bases, J lost 4 bases, and 16 bases lay in between. CDR3 nucleotide sequence: TGTGCCACCCGGAAGGAGGGCCATAATGAAAAACTGTTTTTT. This encodes CATRKEGHNEKLFF.

This clone was counted between two and nine times. This chain uses TRBV28 with TRBJ2-3; the match to TRBD2 covers 15 bases. Germline V gene sequence: CDR1 MDHEN, CDR2 SYDVKM. This CDR3 region has 17 residues. The V and J ends lost 4 bases and 2 bases, in that order; junction bases with no gene match: 4. This chain's CDR3 is CASSSGLAGGNTDTQYF. CDR3 DNA sequence: TGTGCCAGCAGTTCAGGACTAGCGGGGGGGAACACAGATACGCAGTATTTT.

The chain uses TRBV6-8 and TRBJ2-7; no reliable D call. CDR1 and CDR2 (germline): MNHGY, SAAAGT. CDR3 length: 12 residues. The V and J ends lost 6 bases and 6 bases respectively, with 12 bases between them. CDR3 in amino acids: CASSVPDSEQYF. The CDR3 DNA is TGTGCCAGCAGCGTTCCCGACTCCGAGCAGTACTTC.

This clone was observed at least ten times. The chain links TRBV9 to TRBJ1-3, with D unresolved. The CDR3 length is 16 residues. CDR1 is SGDLS and CDR2 is YYNGEE in the germline V gene. V was pared by 4 bases and J by 5 bases, with 19 bases between. The CDR3 sequence is CASSPLLHHGRNTIYF. DNA for the CDR3: TGTGCCAGCAGCCCCCTGCTCCACCACGGTAGAAACACCATATATTTT.

V gene TRBV18 combines with J gene TRBJ2-5; D remains unclear. CDR3 length: 14 residues. The germline gives CDR1 KGHSH, CDR2 LQKENI. V was trimmed by 6 bases and J by 1 base, leaving 12 bases between them. CDR3 nucleotide sequence: TGTGCCAGCTCCCCGGTTGGGCCCCAAGAGACCCAGTACTTC. This translates into CASSPVGPQETQYF.

This clone was detected ten times or more. The rearrangement joins TRBV6-8 to TRBJ2-3; 9 bases match TRBD2. The V gene's germline CDR1 is MNHGY and CDR2 SAAAGT. This CDR3 region has 14 residues. J lost 2 bases, V lost 8 bases, and 5 bases had no gene match. Here the CDR3 reads CASSPSGVTDTQYF. The CDR3 nucleotides read TGTGCCAGCTCTCCTAGCGGGGTCACAGATACGCAGTATTTT.

The table lists this clone with many counts. V usage is TRBV11-3 and J usage is TRBJ2-3; D is possibly TRBD2 (6 bases). Per the germline V gene, CDR1 is SGHNT and CDR2 is YENEEA. V gave up 3 bases and J gave up 0 bases, with 10 bases separating them. CDR3 length: 15 amino acids. The chain's CDR3 is CASSFRRGSTDTQYF. Here the CDR3 DNA reads TGTGCCAGCAGCTTCCGGAGGGGTAGCACAGATACGCAGTATTTT.

By share, this clone ranks as medium-sized. The chain has TRBV6-8 and TRBJ1-5; D is unresolved. CDR1 and CDR2 (germline): MNHGY, SAAAGT. V was shortened by 2 bases and J by 6 bases, with 14 bases between the two germline ends. The CDR3 sequence is 15 residues long. Here the CDR3 DNA reads TGTGCCAGCAGTTACCCGGACCAGAGTAGTCAGCCCCAGCATTTT. Translating it yields CASSYPDQSSQPQHF.

This clone appeared a few times. The gene calls are TRBV11-3 and TRBJ1-4; D call uncertain. CDR3 length equals 14 residues. V dropped 1 base and J dropped 8 bases, with 11 bases sitting between them. Germline V CDR1 and CDR2: SGHNT, YENEEA. CDR3 sequence reads: CASSLGSISEKLFF. CDR3 DNA sequence: TGTGCCAGCAGCTTAGGGTCCATTTCAGAAAAACTGTTTTTT. The variable domain in full, completed from reference TRBV11-3 and TRBJ1-4, reads EAGVVQSPRYKIIEKKQPVAFWCNPISGHNTLYWYLQNLGQGPELLIRYENEEAVDDSQLPKDRFSAERLKGVDSTLKIQPAELGDSAVYLCASSLGSISEKLFFGSGTQLSVL.

J is TRBJ2-7 and V is TRBV6-8; TRBD1 matches at 10 bases. The V segment lost 7 bases and the J segment 4 bases; nucleotides outside the gene matches: 4. This CDR3 is 13 amino acids long. The germline V gene encodes CDR1 MNHGY and CDR2 SAAAGT. The CDR3: CASTPGQGYEQYF. The DNA for the CDR3 is TGTGCCAGCACCCCGGGACAGGGGTACGAGCAGTACTTC.

The sample holds a few counts of this clone. The DNA of the CDR3 is TGTGCCAGCAGCTCCCAGGGGCGGGGTGGAGGCACTGAAGCTTTCTTT. Amino acids: CASSSQGRGGGTEAFF. V and J are TRBV9 and TRBJ1-1, with a weak D call TRBD1 (6 bases). Germline V gene lookup returns CDR1 SGDLS and CDR2 YYNGEE. The ends were cut back, 4 bases at V and 4 bases at J, with 20 bases in the middle. CDR3 length: 16 residues.

In its sample, this clone was seen a few times. The chain combines TRBV9 with TRBJ1-1; 8 bases line up with TRBD1. CDR1 and CDR2 (germline): SGDLS, YYNGEE. CDR3 size: 13 residues. Losses at the gene ends were 5 bases for V and 5 bases for J; bases not matched to a gene: 5. The CDR3 coding sequence is TGTGCCAGCAGTGTGGACAGGGCTACTGAAGCTTTCTTT. It yields the protein CASSVDRATEAFF.

This clone was counted between two and nine times. V and J are TRBV11-3 and TRBJ2-5; the match to TRBD2 covers 8 bases. Germline V CDR1 and CDR2: SGHNT, YENEEA. The CDR3 covers 16 residues. The J segment lost 2 bases and the V segment lost 1 base, leaving 6 bases of the junction unmatched. In DNA form, the CDR3 reads TGTGCCAGCAGCTTAGGGATTAGCGGGGCACAAGAGACCCAGTACTTC. It yields the protein CASSLGISGAQETQYF.

The chain has TRBV30 and TRBJ1-2; D gene uncertain. The V gene lost 0 bases and the J gene lost 2 bases, with 13 bases spanning the gap. Germline values: CDR1 GTSNPN, CDR2 SVGIG (reference sequence). CDR3 length: 15 residues. CDR3 sequence: CAWSVDSAGNYGYTF. CDR3 sequence (DNA): TGTGCCTGGAGTGTAGACTCGGCCGGGAACTATGGCTACACCTTC.

The V call is TRBV7-1, the J call TRBJ2-1; D assignment may be TRBD1 or TRBD2 (5 bases each). TRBV7-1 counts as an open reading frame of uncertain function. The V end was cut by 5 bases, the J end by 3 bases, with 8 bases between. This CDR3 has 13 residues. This chain's CDR3 is CASSPGRYNEQFF. In DNA, the CDR3 is TGTGCCAGCAGCCCGGGACGCTACAATGAGCAGTTCTTC.

The CDR3 sequence: CASRPRQAGELFF. The CDR3 coding sequence is TGTGCCAGCCGGCCCCGACAGGCCGGGGAGCTGTTTTTT. V usage is TRBV12-5 and J usage is TRBJ2-2; TRBD1 is a possible D gene (6 bases). The length of the CDR3 is 13 residues. The V gene's germline CDR1 is LGHNT and CDR2 FRNRAP.

This chain uses TRBV16 with TRBJ2-2, with TRBD1 identical over 9 bases. The CDR3 runs 22 residues. With V trimmed by 6 bases and J by 6 bases, 29 bases remained unmatched. CDR1 and CDR2 from the germline V gene are KGHSY and FQNENV. The CDR3 DNA sequence: TGTGCCAGCAGAACCGGGACAGGGTCGAACCGGTCGCCCTCCTCTTTTCCCGGGGAGCTGTTTTTT. Translating it yields CASRTGTGSNRSPSSFPGELFF.

This clone was picked up many times. The V and J genes are TRBV11-3 and TRBJ1-4; 7 bases align to TRBD1. The germline V gene encodes CDR1 SGHNT and CDR2 YENEEA. The CDR3 is made up of 14 amino acids. Trimming at V came to 5 bases and at J to 4 bases, leaving 4 bases not matched to a gene. The CDR3 spells CASSTDRSNEKLFF. The CDR3 DNA is TGTGCCAGCAGCACGGACAGGAGTAATGAAAAACTGTTTTTT.

V usage is TRBV11-3 and J usage is TRBJ2-1; TRBD1 might be the D (5 bases). The CDR3 is made up of 15 amino acids. With 0 bases removed from V and 7 bases from J, the gap between germline ends came to 13 bases. The germline gives CDR1 SGHNT, CDR2 YENEEA. CDR3 loop: CASSLDRAGSNEQFF. The CDR3 region has the DNA TGTGCCAGCAGCTTAGACAGGGCAGGGTCAAATGAGCAGTTCTTC.

This clone was detected only a few times. Other DNA sequences within the sample encode an identical CDR3. The J gene is TRBJ1-5, the V gene TRBV11-3, with 8 bases fitting TRBD1. The CDR3 has 16 residues. V was pared by 4 bases and J by 2 bases, with 7 bases of the junction left unmatched. Germline V gene data show CDR1 as SGHNT and CDR2 as YENEEA. CDR3 nucleotides: TGTGCCAGCAGCTCGCGGACAGGGAGAGGCAATCAGCCCCAGCATTTT. Translated, it gives CASSSRTGRGNQPQHF.

This clone was seen ten or more times. The V call is TRBV5-1, the J call TRBJ2-7; D gene uncertain. V shed 4 bases and J shed 5 bases, with 22 bases lying between them. CDR3 length: 16 amino acids. CDR1 is SGHRS, CDR2 YFSETQ, per germline. CDR3 protein: CASSQDTRWVPDEQYF. The CDR3 DNA is TGCGCCAGCAGCCAAGACACCAGATGGGTCCCGGACGAGCAGTACTTC. The full variable domain, in which reference TRBV5-1 and TRBJ2-7 provide the parts outside the CDR3, is KAGVTQTPRYLIKTRGQQVTLSCSPISGHRSVSWYQQTPGQGLQFLFEYFSETQRNKGNFPGRFSGRQFSNSRSEMNVSTLELGDSALYLCASSQDTRWVPDEQYFGPGTRLTVT.

The gene calls are TRBV15 and TRBJ2-3; TRBD1 matches at 9 bases. This CDR3 spans 15 amino acids. Unmatched junction bases numbered 5, after V lost 1 base and J lost 6 bases. The germline V gene has CDR1 LNHNV and CDR2 YYDKDF (reference sequence). This chain's CDR3 is CATSRGGQGMDTQYF. CDR3 bases: TGTGCCACCAGCAGAGGTGGACAGGGGATGGATACGCAGTATTTT.

V and J are TRBV19 and TRBJ2-7; TRBD2 matches at 8 bases. The CDR3 is 15 amino acids. Germline CDR1 reads LNHDA; CDR2 reads SQIVND (reference sequence). Germline trimming cut 2 bases from V and 0 bases from J; bases unmatched to any gene: 3. For the CDR3, the DNA is TGTGCCAGTAGTATAATAGCGGGGAGCTCCTACGAGCAGTACTTC. Protein: CASSIIAGSSYEQYF.

This clone was counted a few times. The chain couples TRBV11-3 to TRBJ2-3; D is possibly TRBD2 (6 bases). CDR1 is SGHNT, CDR2 YENEEA, per germline. The CDR3 has 17 residues. With 4 bases removed from V and 3 bases from J, the gap between germline ends came to 20 bases. The CDR3 DNA follows: TGTGCCAGCAGCTCTCGACGACTGGGGGGAACGACAGATACGCAGTATTTT. Its translation is CASSSRRLGGTTDTQYF.

This clone was counted many times. This chain links TRBV6-8 with TRBJ2-7, with D possibly being TRBD1 (6 bases). The V gene lost 8 bases and the J gene lost 3 bases, with 14 bases spanning the gap. The CDR3 length is 13 residues. Germline lookup yields CDR1 MNHGY and CDR2 SAAAGT. The CDR3 DNA sequence: TGTGCCAGCGCCTCGGCAGGGGACTACGAGCAGTACTTC. Translating it yields CASASAGDYEQYF.

The sample holds a few counts of this clone. This sequence joins TRBV6-1 and TRBJ1-4; D ambiguous. Trimming removed 1 base from V and 0 bases from J, with 6 bases in between. The CDR3 totals 15 residues. CDR1 MNHNS and CDR2 SASEGT come from the germline V gene. The CDR3 nucleotides are TGTGCCAGCAGTGAAGGGACGGCAACTAATGAAAAACTGTTTTTT. Translation gives CASSEGTATNEKLFF.

The chain is built from TRBV5-1 and TRBJ2-3; possible D gene TRBD2, 6 bases. This CDR3 spans 14 amino acids. CDR1 and CDR2 from the germline V gene are SGHRS and YFSETQ. V gave up 2 bases and J gave up 2 bases, with 9 bases separating them. The CDR3 region has the DNA TGCGCCAGCAGCTTCGCGGGACTCACAGATACGCAGTATTTT. Protein: CASSFAGLTDTQYF.

In its sample, this clone was seen a few times. J is TRBJ2-5 and V is TRBV6-8; 10 bases are shared with TRBD2. Germline CDR1 and CDR2: MNHGY and SAAAGT. The length of the CDR3 is 14 residues. Trimming at V came to 5 bases and at J to 2 bases, leaving 2 bases not matched to a gene. CDR3 DNA: TGTGCCAGCAGTACTAGCGGGACGCAAGAGACCCAGTACTTC. Translating it yields CASSTSGTQETQYF.

This chain links TRBV19 with TRBJ2-7; D uncertain. The CDR3 is made up of 11 amino acids. Germline V lookup: CDR1 LNHDA, CDR2 SQIVND (reference sequence). V shed 5 bases and J shed 3 bases, with 5 bases lying between them. The CDR3 protein is CASSLDYEQYF. CDR3 DNA: TGTGCCAGTAGTCTCGACTACGAGCAGTACTTC.

The gene calls are TRBV9 and TRBJ1-2; no firm D call. Germline V lookup: CDR1 SGDLS, CDR2 YYNGEE. This CDR3 comprises 12 residues. V lost 0 bases, J lost 7 bases, and 7 bases lay in between. The CDR3 DNA is TGTGCCAGCAGCGTAGGGCGGGGTGGCTACACCTTC. This codes for CASSVGRGGYTF. Together with reference TRBV9 and TRBJ1-2, the CDR3 gives the full variable domain: DSGVTQTPKHLITATGQRVTLRCSPRSGDLSVYWYQQSLDQGLQFLIQYYNGEERAKGNILERFSAQQFPDLHSELNLSSLELGDSALYFCASSVGRGGYTFGSGTRLTVV.